Here is one T cell receptor beta chain with its context. This sample was taken from a study of blood T cells in healthy people across ages. This CDR3 region has 13 residues. The V gene lost 6 bases and the J gene lost 13 bases, with 19 bases spanning the gap. Germline V gives CDR1 MNHEY, CDR2 SMNVEV (reference sequence). Each of the donors had 9 to 10 milliliters of peripheral blood drawn into EDTA-treated Vacutainer tubes. They isolated at least 7 million PBMCs from each sample. Extracted total RNA amounted to at least 5 micrograms for each sample. Next came a second PCR, run for roughly 6 to 11 cycles, which used a sample-barcoded 5' primer along with a J-beta primer mix. TCRdb recomputed calls from the 5' RACE reads with MiXCR, one row per CDR3 protein. The data contain about 380,000 distinct CDR3 sequences, approximately 47% of them singletons.

The chain uses TRBV27 and TRBJ2-1; D is possibly TRBD1 (6 bases). The specimen sequenced was blood. This TCR was sampled from a man in his sixties in good health. The CDR3 DNA reads TGTGCCAGCAGCCACAGGGCTGCAGAGACCCAGTTCTTC. Translating it yields CASSHRAAETQFF.